The clone carrying this T cell receptor (beta chain) was seen just once. Its cognate antigen is unknown. The sample is drawn from a study of circulating and synovial CD4+ cells in juvenile arthritis. Overall study results and limits: These blood cells shared more CDR3 sequences with synovium than bulk blood. Overlap with synovium rose as more T cells were sequenced. Diversity here was lower than in bulk blood CD4 cells.

The protocol was immunoSEQ multiplex PCR, while the TCRdb copy is restricted to in-frame clones and leaves out a portion. In the table there are 2,200 or so clones, around 90% of which are singletons. Per patient, under 11 mL of blood supplied the cells. The sequence came from a human donor with juvenile idiopathic arthritis. Source material: HLA-DR+ CD4+ T cells from blood. The subset was: circulating pathogenic-like lymphocytes, sorted as HLA-DR+CD14-CD3+CD4+CD25low/- blood T cells.

The CDR3 sequence: CASSVGFGDTQYF. For the CDR3, the DNA is TGTGCCAGCAGCGTAGGGTTCGGGGATACGCAGTATTTT. This chain joins TRBV9 and TRBJ2-3; D gene unclear. Germline V CDR1 and CDR2: SGDLS, YYNGEE. V lost 0 bases to trimming and J lost 6 bases, with 8 bases between them. The CDR3 totals 13 residues.